The 18 T cell receptor beta chains below all came from one sample that was sequenced in a study of regulatory T cells in long-lasting Graves disease. Time point indicated: newly diagnosed GD, antithyroid drugs for less than 3 months. RNA isolated from PBMCs was used to make the TCR library. Building the TCR beta libraries relied on iRepertoire HTBI primers, and CDR3 regions underwent Arm-PCR. TCRdb analysed the multiplex PCR reads with MiXCR anew, one entry per CDR3 protein. The repertoire holds about 540,000 distinct CDR3 sequences, with approximately 12% as singletons. The same data also went into a second study, on T cells in Graves' hyperthyroidism and ophthalmopathy.

The source was peripheral blood mononuclear cells (PBMCs), collected at new diagnosis, from a patient treated with antithyroid drugs. The source of these receptors is a man aged 30 to 45 with Graves disease.

The rearrangement uses TRBV12-5 and TRBJ1-2, with a tentative D call TRBD1 (6 bases). This CDR3 spans 15 amino acids. Per the germline V gene, CDR1 is LGHNT and CDR2 is FRNRAP. V shed 0 bases and J shed 5 bases, with 13 bases lying between them. CDR3 nucleotide sequence: TGTGCTAGTGGTTTGGTACAAGGGGGGAGGTATGGCTACACCTTC. It codes for CASGLVQGGRYGYTF.

This clonotype showed up many times. This chain connects TRBV29-1 to TRBJ2-2; TRBD1 is a possible D gene (5 bases). The germline V gene encodes CDR1 SQVTM and CDR2 ANQGSEA. The CDR3 loop spans 13 amino acids. V was shortened by 8 bases and J by 0 bases, with 10 bases between the two germline ends. As DNA, the CDR3 is TGCAGCCATGGACAATCGAACACCGGGGAGCTGTTTTTT. Encoded protein: CSHGQSNTGELFF.

Points on this clonotype: This could be a read error, since a much larger clone is one nucleotide away. The rearrangement links TRBV30 to TRBJ1-5, with a tentative D call TRBD1 (5 bases). There are 14 residues in the CDR3. Germline loops: CDR1 GTSNPN, CDR2 SVGIG (reference sequence). CDR3 residues: CGWSVQDMSQPQHF. CDR3 sequence (DNA): TGTGGCTGGAGTGTGCAGGACATGAGTCAGCCCCAGCATTTT.

There are a few counts of this clonotype. This rearrangement joins TRBV7-3 to TRBJ1-1, with D possibly matching TRBD1 (6 bases). The V gene lost 5 bases and the J gene lost 4 bases, with 14 bases spanning the gap. The V gene's germline CDR1 is SGHTA and CDR2 FQGTGA. The CDR3 runs 14 residues. CDR3 sequence (DNA): TGTGCCAGCAGCATCTCGGGGGCTCGCACTGAAGCTTTCTTT. Translating gives CASSISGARTEAFF.

In its sample, this clonotype was seen many times. The chain uses TRBV2 and TRBJ1-5; the D gene is possibly TRBD1 (6 bases). The germline V and J ends were trimmed by 7 bases and 4 bases, with 17 bases remaining between them. This CDR3 has 15 amino acids. Germline CDR1 reads SNHLY; CDR2 reads FYNNEI. CDR3 nucleotides: TGTGCCAGCATTGGGGGCCGCGGGGTTAATCAGCCCCAGCATTTT. Amino acid sequence: CASIGGRGVNQPQHF.

This clonotype was detected only a few times. The chain links TRBV20-1 to TRBJ2-1, with 10 bases that match TRBD2. This CDR3 has 14 amino acids. CDR1 and CDR2 from the germline V gene are DFQATT and SNEGSKA (reference sequence). Trimming at V came to 8 bases and at J to 9 bases, leaving 13 bases not matched to a gene. The CDR3 reads CSPLKAGGPGEQFF. In nucleotides, the CDR3 is TGCAGTCCTCTGAAAGCGGGAGGGCCAGGTGAGCAGTTCTTC.

There are many counts of this clonotype. The gene calls are TRBV7-3 and TRBJ2-1, with 16 bases that match TRBD2. Germline V gene lookup returns CDR1 SGHTA and CDR2 FQGTGA. The V and J ends lost 2 bases and 9 bases, in that order; junction bases with no gene match: 7. This CDR3 comprises 17 residues. The CDR3 reads CASSLYGTSGRGSEQFF. The CDR3 nucleotides are TGTGCCAGCAGCTTATACGGGACTAGCGGGAGGGGTAGTGAGCAGTTCTTC.

This clonotype has at least ten counts. V usage is TRBV11-2 and J usage is TRBJ2-3; 7 bases are shared with TRBD1. Per germline, CDR1 SGHAT and CDR2 FQNNGV. J lost 1 base, V lost 0 bases, and 4 bases had no gene match. The CDR3 is 16 amino acids. This CDR3 is CASSLEGTARTDTQYF. CDR3 bases: TGTGCCAGCAGCTTAGAGGGGACAGCTCGCACAGATACGCAGTATTTT.

The sample holds many counts of this clonotype. The chain uses TRBV29-1 and TRBJ1-1; TRBD1 might be the D (6 bases). V shed 7 bases and J shed 2 bases, with 14 bases lying between them. The germline CDR1 and CDR2 sequences are SQVTM and ANQGSEA. This CDR3 is built from 13 residues. CDR3 DNA: TGCAGCGCGGCGCCAGGGACAAACACTGAAGCTTTCTTT. Translated: CSAAPGTNTEAFF.

This clonotype was recorded many times. The chain combines TRBV18 with TRBJ1-1, with D perhaps matching TRBD1 (6 bases). V lost 8 bases and J 0 bases, leaving 13 bases between the germline ends. The CDR3 sequence is 14 residues long. Germline V CDR1 and CDR2: KGHSH, LQKENI. The CDR3 bases are TGTGCCAGCAGCCCACAGGGCCTGAACACTGAAGCTTTCTTT. It encodes CASSPQGLNTEAFF.

Turning to this clonotype: A clone one base away is much larger, so this may be a read error. The chain couples TRBV27 to TRBJ2-5; D may be TRBD2 (6 bases). The CDR3 runs 14 residues. CDR1 and CDR2 from the germline V gene are MNHEY and SMNVEV (reference sequence). The CDR3 loop is CASSLVGRSETQHF. DNA of the CDR3: TGTGCCAGCAGTTTAGTCGGGAGAAGCGAGACCCAGCACTTC.

The chain carries TRBV5-1 and TRBJ1-1, with 7 bases matching TRBD1. The trim removed 5 bases at V and 6 bases at J, leaving 13 bases unmatched. The length of the CDR3 is 15 residues. Germline assignment: CDR1 SGHRS and CDR2 YFSETQ. CDR3 nucleotides: TGCGCCAGCAGTGTAACAGGGGTAAGGGACGCTGAAGCTTTCTTT. Translated: CASSVTGVRDAEAFF.

This clonotype was recorded at least ten times. J is TRBJ1-1 and V is TRBV7-9; D remains ambiguous. Germline V gives CDR1 SEHNR, CDR2 FQNEAQ (reference sequence). The CDR3 has 15 amino acids. V lost 5 bases and J lost 3, with 16 bases in between. The CDR3 is CASSQLALKDTEAFF. In nucleotides, the CDR3 is TGTGCCAGCAGCCAGCTGGCCCTAAAGGACACTGAAGCTTTCTTT. Variable domain in full (rest from reference TRBV7-9 and TRBJ1-1): DTGVSQNPRHKITKRGQNVTFRCDPISEHNRLYWYRQTLGQGPEFLTYFQNEAQLEKSRLLSDRFSAERPKGSFSTLEIQRTEQGDSAMYLCASSQLALKDTEAFFGQGTRLTVV.

The rearrangement uses TRBV6-2 or TRBV6-3 and TRBJ1-5; the match to TRBD1 covers 7 bases. The germline V gene has CDR1 MNHEY and CDR2 SVGEGT. With V trimmed by 6 bases and J by 5 bases, 10 bases remained unmatched. The CDR3 length is 15 residues. CDR3 DNA sequence: TGTGCCAGCAGCAGGACAGGATCTGGGTATCAGCCCCAGCATTTT. This translates into CASSRTGSGYQPQHF.

The genes are TRBV30 and TRBJ1-1; 7 positions match TRBD1. CDR1 is GTSNPN and CDR2 is SVGIG in the germline V gene (reference sequence). The CDR3 is 13 residues long. J gave up 1 base and V 7 bases, and 6 bases lay outside the gene matches. The DNA for the CDR3 is TGTGCCTTTAAAAGACAGGGGAACACTGAAGCTTTCTTT. Its protein product is CAFKRQGNTEAFF.

This clonotype was counted many times. The chain couples TRBV6-2 or TRBV6-3 to TRBJ2-1, with 8 bases lining up with TRBD1. CDR1 is MNHEY and CDR2 is SVGEGT in the germline V gene. This CDR3 is 16 amino acids long. V trimming: 3 bases; J trimming: 4 bases; junction bases outside the gene matches: 8. Written as DNA, the CDR3 is TGTGCCAGCAGTTATAGGGTCAGGGGGCAATACAATGAGCAGTTCTTC. Protein: CASSYRVRGQYNEQFF.

This clonotype has a count of ten or more. The chain's CDR3 is CASSTRLAGSLEQYF. The DNA of the CDR3 is TGTGCCAGCAGTACGCGACTAGCAGGGTCGCTCGAGCAGTACTTC. This chain joins TRBV12-3 or TRBV12-4 and TRBJ2-7; 7 positions match TRBD2. With 5 bases clipped from V and 6 bases from J, the junction kept 13 bases outside the gene matches. This CDR3 has 15 residues.

DNA of the CDR3: TGTGCCACCAGTGCCGGCCCCGGACAGGCCCCCTCTGGGGCCAACGTCCTGACTTTC. Translation: CATSAGPGQAPSGANVLTF. This chain links TRBV24-1 with TRBJ2-6; 7 bases are a match to TRBD1. Germline V CDR1 and CDR2: KGHDR, SFDVKD. The CDR3 is 19 amino acids. J was trimmed by 0 bases and V by 5 bases; bases with no gene match: 12.